This TCR beta chain was found in a study of Graves' ophthalmopathy and Graves' hyperthyroidism. Overall study results and limits: Sensitivity of 60% to 71% and specificity of less than 85% were achieved by the model that predicted ophthalmopathy progression.

The V gene's germline CDR1 is SGHVS and CDR2 FQNEAQ. V was clipped by 6 bases and J by 0 bases; unmatched bases: 11. The CDR3 runs to 18 residues. This clonotype was seen at least ten times. Its antigen remains unidentified. Pregnancy or lactation, uncontrolled infections and other autoimmune diseases were grounds for excluding patients. Diagnosis was based on clinical symptoms, serum thyroxine, TRAb, thyroid ultrasound and orbital computed tomography. The source of the PBMCs was 8.5 to 10 ml of fresh peripheral blood. Amplification targeted the TCR beta CDR3 regions, with RNA transcripts as the source material. Following a first-round RT-PCR that used HTBI primers, a second-round multiplex PCR was carried out. TCRdb itself ran the multiplex PCR reads through MiXCR, one entry per CDR3 protein. In the table there are approximately 500,000 distinct CDR3 sequences, roughly 14% of which are singletons.

This sequence originates from a young woman with Graves' ophthalmopathy. The specimen sequenced was blood. The rearrangement joins TRBV7-8 to TRBJ2-6; TRBD1 matches at 7 bases. The CDR3 DNA reads as TGTGCCAGCAGAATTAAGACAGGGCCCAACTCTGGGGCCAACGTCCTGACTTTC. Translation: CASRIKTGPNSGANVLTF.